Each of the 14 T cell receptor beta chains below was sequenced from the same sample in a study of T cell responses to AZD1222 COVID-19 vaccine. The method was immunoSEQ multiplex PCR; TCRdb's version includes in-frame clones alone and lacks a portion of them. Altogether under 130,000 clones are present, around nine tenths being singletons, with the ten largest covering 20% to 25%. Sequencing was performed on peripheral blood, taken on day 0 of AZD1222 vaccination. The receptors stem from an adult in good health.

Only a few counts were recorded for this clone. The chain combines TRBV19 with TRBJ2-7; 7 bases align to TRBD2. Trimming took 5 bases from V and 2 from J; bases not matched to a gene: 9. Germline lookup yields CDR1 LNHDA and CDR2 SQIVND (reference sequence). The CDR3 covers 15 residues. CDR3 in DNA: TGTGCCAGTAGTTTGGGCGGGAGCGGCGCCTACGAGCAGTACTTC. Protein sequence: CASSLGGSGAYEQYF.

The chain combines TRBV28 with TRBJ1-5; 8 nucleotides agree with TRBD1. The V segment lost 6 bases and the J segment 9 bases; nucleotides outside the gene matches: 10. The CDR3 sequence is 14 residues long. The germline CDR1 and CDR2 sequences are MDHEN and SYDVKM. In DNA form, the CDR3 reads TGTGCCAGCAGACCAGGACAGGGAACTTCGCCCCAGCATTTT. It codes for CASRPGQGTSPQHF. The whole variable domain, filled in from reference TRBV28 and TRBJ1-5, reads DVKVTQSSRYLVKRTGEKVFLECVQDMDHENMFWYRQDPGLGLRLIYFSYDVKMKEKGDIPEGYSVSREKKERFSLILESASTNQTSMYLCASRPGQGTSPQHFGDGTRLSIL.

V gene TRBV28 combines with J gene TRBJ1-1, with 9 nucleotides matching TRBD1. J lost 1 base, V lost 5 bases, and 2 bases had no gene match. This CDR3 spans 14 amino acids. The germline V gene has CDR1 MDHEN and CDR2 SYDVKM. The CDR3 region has the DNA TGTGCCAGCAGTCTGGGACAGGGGAACACTGAAGCTTTCTTT. This translates into CASSLGQGNTEAFF.

V usage is TRBV7-2 and J usage is TRBJ1-4, with D unclear. This CDR3 comprises 14 residues. The germline V and J ends were trimmed by 2 bases and 4 bases, with 8 bases remaining between them. Per germline, CDR1 SGHTA and CDR2 FQGNSA. CDR3 residues: CASSLQGNNEKLFF. CDR3 in DNA: TGTGCCAGCAGCTTACAAGGGAATAATGAAAAACTGTTTTTT.

Only one count was recorded for this clone. The chain is built from TRBV6-5 and TRBJ1-1; D not certain. Germline V gives CDR1 MNHEY, CDR2 SVGAGI. The CDR3 is 16 amino acids. V shed 0 bases and J shed 0 bases, with 11 bases lying between them. The CDR3 region has the DNA TGTGCCAGCAGTTACTCTTCACAGATGATGAACACTGAAGCTTTCTTT. Protein: CASSYSSQMMNTEAFF.

V gene TRBV7-3 combines with J gene TRBJ2-1; 9 nucleotides align to TRBD2. The germline CDR1 and CDR2 sequences are SGHTA and FQGTGA. Trimming cost V 5 bases and J 6 bases; bases outside gene matches: 11. The length of the CDR3 is 16 residues. The CDR3 region is CASSPTGLAGINEQFF. As DNA, the CDR3 is TGTGCCAGCAGCCCAACGGGGCTAGCGGGAATCAATGAGCAGTTCTTC.

V and J are TRBV29-1 and TRBJ2-2, with 7 bases aligning to TRBD1. CDR3 size: 12 residues. The germline CDR1 and CDR2 sequences are SQVTM and ANQGSEA. The CDR3 bases are TGCAGTTTACAGGGGTACACCGGGGAGCTGTTTTTT. Its protein product is CSLQGYTGELFF.

The CDR3 coding sequence is TGTGCCAGCAGCACTTACGGGGCAGATACGCAGTATTTT. Its protein is CASSTYGADTQYF. V gene TRBV7-9 combines with J gene TRBJ2-3; a possible D gene is TRBD2 (5 bases). The CDR3 runs 13 residues. Trimming removed 5 bases at V and 4 bases at J, with 10 bases between. Germline V lookup: CDR1 SEHNR, CDR2 FQNEAQ (reference sequence).

The chain's CDR3 is CASRMDWGGEQYF. As DNA, the CDR3 is TGTGCCAGCAGAATGGATTGGGGGGGCGAGCAGTACTTC. The rearrangement links TRBV12-3 or TRBV12-4 to TRBJ2-7; 7 bases are shared with TRBD2. Germline trimming cut 6 bases from V and 6 bases from J; bases unmatched to any gene: 8. This CDR3 is built from 13 residues.

The chain recombines TRBV5-1 with TRBJ1-1, with D hard to call. The CDR3 runs 13 residues. V dropped 4 bases and J dropped 1 base, with 8 bases sitting between them. CDR1 and CDR2 (germline): SGHRS, YFSETQ. In DNA form, the CDR3 reads TGCGCCAGCAGCGTCCAAAAGAACACTGAAGCTTTCTTT. As protein: CASSVQKNTEAFF.

J is TRBJ1-5 and V is TRBV24-1, with D possibly TRBD1 on 5 matching bases. CDR3 length: 13 residues. The ends were cut back, 6 bases at V and 4 bases at J, with 9 bases in the middle. Germline V gene data show CDR1 as KGHDR and CDR2 as SFDVKD. The CDR3 sequence is CATSRQGNQPQHF. The CDR3 nucleotides read TGTGCCACCAGTAGGCAGGGAAATCAGCCCCAGCATTTT.

The sample holds one count of this clone. The rearrangement uses TRBV4-3 and TRBJ1-2; D is possibly TRBD1 (5 bases). The CDR3 covers 14 residues. With 0 bases removed from V and 8 bases from J, the gap between germline ends came to 13 bases. Germline V gene sequence: CDR1 LGHNA, CDR2 YSLEER. The CDR3 here is CASSQDRQGWGYTF. The CDR3 DNA is TGCGCCAGCAGCCAAGATCGGCAGGGATGGGGCTACACCTTC.

V and J are TRBV6-5 and TRBJ2-3; 9 bases fit TRBD2. This CDR3 is built from 15 residues. Per the germline V gene, CDR1 is MNHEY and CDR2 is SVGAGI. V lost 2 bases, J lost 3 bases, and 3 bases stayed unmatched. DNA for the CDR3: TGTGCCAGCAGTTACGGCGGGGGGGGTACAGATACGCAGTATTTT. Translated: CASSYGGGGTDTQYF.

This clone was seen just once. The chain recombines TRBV4-3 with TRBJ2-7; a possible D gene is TRBD2 (6 bases). There are 13 residues in the CDR3. Germline V gene sequence: CDR1 LGHNA, CDR2 YSLEER. Trimming stripped 4 bases from V and 3 bases from J, with 10 bases between. CDR3 region: CASSPGTDYEQYF. The CDR3 nucleotides read TGCGCCAGCAGCCCTGGGACTGACTACGAGCAGTACTTC.